The T cell receptor (beta chain) under discussion was sequenced for a study of blood T cell repertoires in COVID-19. Study context: T cells, B-cell-depleted T cells, or PBMCs supplied cDNA or gDNA.

Participants were aged 18 to 89 years, lived in around 22 US areas, and enrolled virtually. Looked up from germline, CDR1 is LGHNA and CDR2 is YSLEER. After removal of 3 bases from V and 2 bases from J, the junction contained 8 bases not matched to a gene. There are 16 residues in the CDR3. Original analysis: Cell counts per sample came from amplifying reference gene primers. Sequencing was performed with immunoSEQ multiplex PCR; in TCRdb, only in-frame clones are kept and a portion is missing. V and J calls plus clone size are reproduced from that table; the DNA served to infer D and trimming. Among under 150,000 clones listed, 85% to 90% were seen once.

Sequences were obtained from PBMCs or T cells enriched from blood (not recorded which). J is TRBJ2-7 and V is TRBV4-3; 9 bases are shared with TRBD2. This receptor was obtained from a woman younger than 45 with acute COVID-19. CDR3 in amino acids: CASSQASSGAAYEQYF. In nucleotides, the CDR3 is TGCGCCAGCAGCCAGGCTTCTAGCGGGGCCGCCTACGAGCAGTACTTC.